Each of the 28 T cell receptor beta chains below was sequenced from the same sample in a study of early T cells in non-severe SARS-CoV-2 infection (dated by TCRdb to 2020 to 2023). Libraries came from 5' RACE. These reads were obtained on a NextSeq 500. The public reads were reprocessed in TCRdb via fastp at Q25 and MiXCR, keeping in-frame beta chains. Every CDR3 protein is listed once, alongside the most common genes and DNA of its rows. The sample table contains over 55,000 distinct CDR3 sequences; only one count was recorded for around an eighth of them. Approximately 2.9% of the sample belongs to the ten largest clones. The sequenced sample was whole blood. The receptors originated from an adult who was a healthcare worker with PCR-confirmed SARS-CoV-2 infection or an uninfected control (not recorded which).

There are many counts of this clonotype. The chain employs TRBV11-2 and TRBJ2-3; 7 bases fit TRBD2. The CDR3 length is 16 residues. The ends lost 0 bases at V and 1 base at J; junction bases unmatched: 4. The germline CDR1 and CDR2 sequences are SGHAT and FQNNGV. CDR3 residues: CASSLEWEGRTDTQYF. The CDR3 region has the DNA TGTGCCAGCAGCTTAGAATGGGAGGGCCGCACAGATACGCAGTATTTT. The full variable domain, completed using reference TRBV11-2 and TRBJ2-3, is EAGVAQSPRYKIIEKRQSVAFWCNPISGHATLYWYQQILGQGPKLLIQFQNNGVVDDSQLPKDRFSAERLKGVDSTLKIQPAKLEDSAVYLCASSLEWEGRTDTQYFGPGTRLTVL.

There are many counts of this clonotype. The V call is TRBV5-4, the J call TRBJ2-5, with 13 bases fitting TRBD2. The CDR3 consists of 15 residues. Trimming took 6 bases from V and 3 from J; bases not matched to a gene: 5. Germline values: CDR1 SGHNT, CDR2 YYREEE (reference sequence). The DNA of the CDR3 is TGTGCCAGCACCCCGGGACTAGCGGGGAAAGAGACCCAGTACTTC. Amino acid sequence: CASTPGLAGKETQYF.

This clonotype has at least ten counts. J is TRBJ2-7 and V is TRBV20-1, with 8 bases matching TRBD1. CDR1 and CDR2 (germline): DFQATT, SNEGSKA (reference sequence). With 3 bases clipped from V and 5 bases from J, the junction kept 9 bases outside the gene matches. The CDR3 totals 14 residues. CDR3 in DNA: TGCAGTGCTAGGGACTTGGACAGGGTAAACGAGCAGTACTTC. Translating it yields CSARDLDRVNEQYF.

This clonotype was picked up a small number of times. This sequence joins TRBV7-3 and TRBJ2-1, with D possibly being TRBD1 (5 bases). V lost 4 bases and J lost 7, with 17 bases in between. There are 15 residues in the CDR3. Germline assignment: CDR1 SGHTA and CDR2 FQGTGA. CDR3 sequence (DNA): TGTGCCAGCAGCTCGTCCCAGGGAAGAGGTAATGAGCAGTTCTTC. It specifies CASSSSQGRGNEQFF.

In its sample, this clonotype was seen a few times. The chain has TRBV6-6 and TRBJ1-1, with 9 nucleotides matching TRBD1. The germline V gene has CDR1 MNHNY and CDR2 SVGAGI (reference sequence). The CDR3 contains 16 residues. The V and J ends lost 0 bases and 12 bases, in that order; junction bases with no gene match: 14. CDR3 amino acids: CASSYSLQGASVSPFF. CDR3 sequence (DNA): TGTGCCAGCAGTTACTCGCTACAGGGGGCGTCTGTCTCCCCTTTCTTT.

Written as DNA, the CDR3 is TGTGCCAGCACCTTAACTCGGGGCCTCTATGGCTACACCTTC. Residues: CASTLTRGLYGYTF. The V and J genes are TRBV12-3 or TRBV12-4 and TRBJ1-2, with D perhaps matching TRBD1 (5 bases). The CDR3 extends over 14 amino acids. With 7 bases removed from V and 4 bases from J, the gap between germline ends came to 16 bases.

This clonotype was found a few times. The chain combines TRBV10-3 with TRBJ1-1, with D perhaps matching TRBD1 (5 bases). The V gene lost 7 bases and the J gene lost 5 bases, with 20 bases spanning the gap. CDR3 length: 15 amino acids. Germline V gene sequence: CDR1 ENHRY, CDR2 SYGVKD. The CDR3 region has the DNA TGTGCCATCACCGACAGTTTAAAAGGTGAAACTGAAGCTTTCTTT. Translating gives CAITDSLKGETEAFF.

This clonotype was seen ten or more times. This chain links TRBV6-5 with TRBJ2-7; D possibly corresponds to TRBD2 (6 bases). V gave up 7 bases and J gave up 1 base, with 14 bases separating them. Looked up from germline, CDR1 is MNHEY and CDR2 is SVGAGI. The CDR3 is 14 residues long. CDR3: CASKLMGGSYEQYF. The CDR3 nucleotides are TGTGCCAGCAAACTCATGGGGGGTTCCTACGAGCAGTACTTC.

On this clonotype: A single base separates this from a much larger clone, so it may be a read error. The chain is built from TRBV5-1 and TRBJ1-1; TRBD1 is a possible D gene (6 bases). This CDR3 region has 16 residues. Germline V CDR1 and CDR2: SGHRS, YFSETQ. CDR3 coding DNA: TGCGCCAGCACCCCCTTGGCACAGGGAACGGGCACTGAACCTTTCTTT. It translates to CASTPLAQGTGTEPFF.

The chain recombines TRBV20-1 with TRBJ2-3; TRBD2 matches at 9 bases. V lost 6 bases and J lost 3; bases outside the gene matches: 10. Germline V gene sequence: CDR1 DFQATT, CDR2 SNEGSKA (reference sequence). This CDR3 is 15 amino acids long. The CDR3 DNA reads TGCAGTGCGACAGTAGCGGGGGCCGGAACAGATACGCAGTATTTT. Its protein is CSATVAGAGTDTQYF.

This clonotype was counted between two and nine times. The V and J genes are TRBV20-1 and TRBJ1-5, with D perhaps TRBD1 (5 bases). Trimming took 5 bases from V and 0 from J, leaving 20 bases between them. CDR3 size: 17 residues. Germline CDR1 DFQATT, CDR2 SNEGSKA (reference sequence). CDR3 nucleotides: TGCAGTGCTCCTGACCCAAGGGGAGGGGATAGCAATCAGCCCCAGCATTTT. This encodes CSAPDPRGGDSNQPQHF.

The genes are TRBV2 and TRBJ2-4; a possible D gene is TRBD1 (5 bases). CDR1 and CDR2 (germline): SNHLY, FYNNEI. CDR3 length equals 15 residues. The germline V and J ends were trimmed by 1 base and 3 bases, with 10 bases remaining between them. The CDR3 sequence is CASSEEGLGKNIQYF. The CDR3 DNA reads as TGTGCCAGCAGTGAAGAGGGGTTAGGCAAAAACATTCAGTACTTC. The full variable domain, its missing parts supplied by reference TRBV2 and TRBJ2-4, is EPEVTQTPSHQVTQMGQEVILRCVPISNHLYFYWYRQILGQKVEFLVSFYNNEISEKSEIFDDQFSVERPDGSNFTLKIRSTKLEDSAMYFCASSEEGLGKNIQYFGAGTRLSVL.

This chain joins TRBV2 and TRBJ2-5; TRBD2 matches at 9 bases. V gave up 2 bases and J gave up 3 bases; unmatched junction bases: 7. This CDR3 contains 16 residues. Germline V gene sequence: CDR1 SNHLY, CDR2 FYNNEI. CDR3 coding DNA: TGTGCCAGCAGTGAACCCCAGGCTAGCGGGGAAGAGACCCAGTACTTC. Translated, it gives CASSEPQASGEETQYF.

J is TRBJ2-2 and V is TRBV6-1, with D possibly being TRBD1 or TRBD2 (5 bases each). Trimming cost V 7 bases and J 7 bases, with 13 bases left between them. CDR3 length: 13 residues. Germline loops: CDR1 MNHNS, CDR2 SASEGT. The CDR3 DNA follows: TGTGCCAGCACTGGGACCCTTGGCGGGGAGCTGTTTTTT. The encoded protein is CASTGTLGGELFF.

The chain joins TRBV29-1 to TRBJ1-1; 7 nucleotides match TRBD1. The V gene's germline CDR1 is SQVTM and CDR2 ANQGSEA. The J segment lost 6 bases and the V segment lost 6 bases, leaving 10 bases of the junction unmatched. CDR3 length equals 13 residues. CDR3 nucleotides: TGCAGCGTCCGACAGGGCATAGGGGCTGAAGCTTTCTTT. Translation gives CSVRQGIGAEAFF.

The sample holds a few counts of this clonotype. J is TRBJ1-3 and V is TRBV11-3, with D possibly being TRBD1 (6 bases). The germline CDR1 and CDR2 sequences are SGHNT and YENEEA. The CDR3 consists of 17 residues. V gave up 0 bases and J gave up 4 bases, with 16 bases separating them. CDR3 bases: TGTGCCAGCAGCTTAGACCCAGGGACACGGGCCGGAAACACCATATATTTT. Its protein product is CASSLDPGTRAGNTIYF.

This clonotype has only a few counts. The chain is built from TRBV11-2 and TRBJ2-7, with a possible D match to TRBD2 (7 bases). V dropped 3 bases and J dropped 0 bases, with 18 bases sitting between them. CDR1 is SGHAT and CDR2 is FQNNGV in the germline V gene. The CDR3 extends over 17 amino acids. The CDR3 loop is CASSFPRGAPISYEQYF. DNA of the CDR3: TGTGCCAGCAGCTTCCCTCGGGGGGCCCCGATCTCCTACGAGCAGTACTTC.

At least ten counts were recorded for this clonotype. This chain uses TRBV19 with TRBJ2-3; no firm D call. The CDR3 spans 13 residues. Looked up from germline, CDR1 is LNHDA and CDR2 is SQIVND (reference sequence). The V gene lost 0 bases and the J gene lost 6 bases, with 7 bases spanning the gap. The CDR3 region is CASSIEWTDTQYF. DNA for the CDR3: TGTGCCAGTAGTATAGAGTGGACCGATACGCAGTATTTT.

This clonotype was seen many times. The chain is built from TRBV20-1 and TRBJ2-1; D remains ambiguous. V lost 0 bases and J 2 bases, leaving 11 bases between the germline ends. Germline CDR1 is DFQATT and CDR2 is SNEGSKA (reference sequence). The CDR3 loop spans 15 amino acids. CDR3: CSARDHAFPYNEQFF. Here the CDR3 DNA reads TGCAGTGCTAGAGATCACGCGTTTCCCTACAATGAGCAGTTCTTC.

About this clonotype: One end of the junction fails to match germline, which may point to a read error. The V and J genes are TRBV27 and TRBJ1-1; D is possibly TRBD1 (5 bases). The length of the CDR3 is 13 residues. CDR1 MNHEY and CDR2 SMNVEV come from the germline V gene (reference sequence). The CDR3, as DNA: TGTGCCAGCAGTTTAGGGAGGGGCACTGAAACTTTCTTT. Protein sequence: CASSLGRGTETFF.

Ten or more counts support this clonotype. In DNA, the CDR3 is TGTGCCAGCAGTATCCAGCGGCGTAACAATGAGCAGTTCTTC. It yields the protein CASSIQRRNNEQFF. The chain couples TRBV28 to TRBJ2-1; the D gene is possibly TRBD2 (5 bases). Trimming shortened V by 5 bases and J by 5 bases, and 13 bases separated the two germline ends. Germline-derived CDR1 and CDR2 are MDHEN and SYDVKM. CDR3 length: 14 amino acids.

In its sample, this clonotype was seen many times. The chain is built from TRBV5-1 and TRBJ2-5, with TRBD2 matching 9 bases. The CDR3 extends over 15 amino acids. CDR1 SGHRS and CDR2 YFSETQ come from the germline V gene. With V trimmed by 4 bases and J by 3 bases, 7 bases remained unmatched. The CDR3 loop is CASSLDSGGKETQYF. In nucleotides, the CDR3 is TGCGCCAGCAGCCTGGACAGCGGGGGGAAAGAGACCCAGTACTTC.

The chain joins TRBV12-3 or TRBV12-4 to TRBJ1-4; D unclear. V was trimmed by 5 bases and J by 8 bases, leaving 15 bases between them. The CDR3 extends over 14 amino acids. CDR3 sequence reads: CASSAREGKEKLFF. The CDR3 DNA follows: TGTGCCAGCAGTGCCAGAGAAGGGAAGGAAAAACTGTTTTTT.

This clonotype came up a few times. The gene calls are TRBV20-1 and TRBJ2-1; 10 bases map to TRBD1. CDR3 length equals 14 residues. The V segment lost 6 bases and the J segment 6 bases; nucleotides outside the gene matches: 8. From germline, CDR1 is DFQATT and CDR2 SNEGSKA (reference sequence). The CDR3 DNA is TGCAGTGCGGCCGGGACAGGGGTAGGCAATGAGCAGTTCTTC. It translates to CSAAGTGVGNEQFF.

CDR3 nucleotides: TGCAGTGCTGGGAGACTAGCGGGCCAAGAGACCCAGTACTTC. This gives the protein CSAGRLAGQETQYF. J is TRBJ2-5 and V is TRBV20-1, with TRBD2 identical over 10 bases. There are 14 residues in the CDR3. From germline, CDR1 is DFQATT and CDR2 SNEGSKA (reference sequence). With 5 bases clipped from V and 1 base from J, the junction kept 4 bases outside the gene matches.

The chain joins TRBV3-1 to TRBJ1-5; possible D gene TRBD1, 5 bases. Trimming removed 1 base at V and 6 bases at J, with 10 bases between. Germline CDR1 is LGHDT and CDR2 is YNNKEL (reference sequence). The CDR3 has 14 residues. CDR3 coding DNA: TGTGCCAGCAGCCAAGGGGGCAACGCTCAGCCCCAGCATTTT. Protein product: CASSQGGNAQPQHF. The full variable domain, with the rest looked up from reference TRBV3-1 and TRBJ1-5, is DTAVSQTPKYLVTQMGNDKSIKCEQNLGHDTMYWYKQDSKKFLKIMFSYNNKELIINETVPNRFSPKSPDKAHLNLHINSLELGDSAVYFCASSQGGNAQPQHFGDGTRLSIL.

The chain employs TRBV27 and TRBJ1-1; the D is unclear. Germline lookup yields CDR1 MNHEY and CDR2 SMNVEV (reference sequence). V gave up 0 bases and J gave up 0 bases, with 5 bases separating them. The CDR3 has 14 residues. DNA for the CDR3: TGTGCCAGCAGTTTATCAAGGTTGAACACTGAAGCTTTCTTT. It is translated as CASSLSRLNTEAFF.

This clonotype was detected a few times. The rearrangement joins TRBV9 to TRBJ2-5; D gene ambiguous. The CDR3 sequence is 12 residues long. Looked up from germline, CDR1 is SGDLS and CDR2 is YYNGEE. V gave up 3 bases and J gave up 6 bases, with 9 bases separating them. CDR3 residues: CASSGNGQTQYF. The DNA of the CDR3 is TGTGCCAGCAGCGGGAACGGACAGACCCAGTACTTC.